This TCR beta chain comes out of a study of Graves' ophthalmopathy and Graves' hyperthyroidism. Germline V lookup: CDR1 SGHTA, CDR2 FQGNSA. The CDR3 is 16 residues long. The trim removed 1 base at V and 1 base at J, leaving 3 bases unmatched. Hyperthyroidism cases were recent diagnoses of under 2 months' duration in people aged 18 to 65. Excluded: other autoimmune disease, uncontrolled infection, pregnancy or lactation. Amplified TCR beta CDR3 regions were obtained using RNA transcripts as template. In the first round, RT-PCR was carried out with HTBI primers, and a multiplex PCR formed the second round. TCRdb passed the multiplex PCR reads through MiXCR, listing each CDR3 protein once. The data show about 370,000 distinct CDR3 sequences, with approximately 18% seen just once and roughly 2.4% held by the top ten.

This chain links TRBV7-2 with TRBJ2-5, with 10 bases fitting TRBD2. The source of this sequence is an adult woman with stable Graves' hyperthyroidism. Sequenced input: peripheral blood. The CDR3 here is CASSLGSSGSQETQYF. The DNA of the CDR3 is TGTGCCAGCAGCTTAGGGTCTAGCGGGAGCCAAGAGACCCAGTACTTC.